Described below is a single TCR beta chain sequence and its context. The table lists this clonotype with many counts. No cognate antigen has been identified for it. One base away there is no much larger clone; base qualities are not given. The data are from a study of T cells in Graves' hyperthyroidism and ophthalmopathy (dated by TCRdb to between 2017 and 2020). Context from the whole study: Peripheral blood was collected at initial diagnosis, before any treatment. To identify TCR V-J signatures that set the groups apart, the researchers used a discovery cohort of 100 patients, made up of under 45 with Graves' ophthalmopathy and some 58 with stable Graves' hyperthyroidism. An independent validation cohort of around 19 hyperthyroidism patients and about 16 patients who later progressed to ophthalmopathy tested prospective prediction of ophthalmopathy. The 80 to 100 discovery patients were randomly divided into training and test sets at a 7:3 ratio. The study also compared thyroid tissue and blood T-cell repertoires from five or six Graves' hyperthyroidism patients. After blood sampling, hyperthyroidism patients were treated with methimazole at a starting dose of 30 mg daily, and ophthalmopathy patients were treated with high-dose intravenous methylprednisolone. TCR Vbeta CDR3 sequencing of some 140 peripheral blood samples (approximately 44 ophthalmopathy, 75 to 85 hyperthyroidism and approximately 17 progressor patients) is reported in the paper. The paper as a whole reports these results and caveats: In cross-validation, a model built on a 13 V-J signature told ophthalmopathy apart from stable hyperthyroidism with 87.88% sensitivity and 81% to 82% specificity, and in testing the same model reached 80%/75%. In validation, the model predicted progression to ophthalmopathy with approximately 69% sensitivity and 72% to 85% specificity, a median of roughly seven months before onset. Most expanded thyroid clonotypes (frequency above 0.001) were also found in blood, which suggests that blood repertoires may mirror thyroid immune responses. Sample size was not statistically predetermined, and blinding of investigators to group allocation was not performed.

The TCR beta CDR3 regions were amplified from RNA transcripts. For the first round of RT-PCR on the TCR CDR3, the HTBI primer set was used together with the Qiagen OneStep RT-PCR kit. Libraries were constructed in a second round of multiplex PCR, after which size selection and purification were carried out. The libraries were sequenced on an Illumina HiSeq2000 using paired-end 100 bp reads. As for the authors' bioinformatics: SOAPnuke was used to process the raw data, removing reads that contained adapters or uncalled bases, had a mean Phred below 15, or lacked an exact match to the constant primer or identifier. High-quality paired reads were merged with COPE v1.2.5, and unique nucleotide sequences were defined as clonotypes. Clonotypes were aligned to IMGT TRBV, TRBD and TRBJ reference segments using MiTCR v1.1. Analysis was restricted to V-J combinations with a frequency above 0.0001, which covered approximately 99% of repertoires. A TCS score was defined as the ratio of F50 (clonal expansion) to E x V (chaos), with BLOSUM62-based TCRdist applied between CDR3 peptides within each V-J. Welch's t-statistics and random forest reduced 500 to 550 V-J features to 13, which were used in a naive Bayes classifier (R e1071). The raw public data were reprocessed by TCRdb itself: fastp quality trimming at Q25, MiXCR clonotype calling, in-frame beta chains only. Rows matching on CDR3 protein sequence are summarized as one entry with the most common DNA and genes. In this record, the V and J calls reflect TCRdb's handling and not the investigators' own analysis. Counted in this sample were under 300,000 distinct CDR3 sequences; roughly 13% of them appeared once. The ten largest clones add up to roughly 7.9% of the sample.

The CDR3 contains 15 residues, cysteine and phenylalanine counted. The only DNA kept is the CDR3, 45 bases in frame from the first base. At the junction V is shortened by 5 bases and J by 4 bases, with 17 bases in between. CDR1 and CDR2, looked up from the germline V gene (reference sequence), are MNHEY and SMNVEV. Stable Graves' hyperthyroidism was defined as no progression to ophthalmopathy during 18 months of follow-up. Hyperthyroidism patients were aged 18 to 65 years and newly diagnosed, with disease duration of less than 2 months. The study excluded patients with uncontrolled infections, other autoimmune diseases, pregnancy or lactation. Clinical symptoms, serum thyroxine and TRAb, thyroid ultrasound, and orbital computed tomography formed the basis for the diagnoses. Ficoll-Paque density gradient centrifugation was used to isolate PBMCs from about 10 ml of fresh peripheral blood. Trizol reagent was used to extract total RNA, and RNA quality was then checked on an Agilent 2100 Bioanalyzer.

This TCR derives from a woman in her 40s with Graves' hyperthyroidism. The chain is encoded by TRBV27 joined to TRBJ1-2; possibly the D gene is TRBD1, per 6 matching bases. The sample was blood. The CDR3 region has the sequence CASSPRTGISYGYTF. The nucleotide sequence reads as follows: TGTGCCAGCAGTCCGCGAACAGGGATAAGCTATGGCTACACCTTC.